What follows are 16 T cell receptor beta chains derived from one specimen sequenced in a study of T cell responses to AZD1222 COVID-19 vaccine. Some clones are missing from TCRdb's copy, which holds only in-frame ones; the method was immunoSEQ multiplex PCR. The sample has about 97,000 clones, roughly 90% seen once. The starting material was peripheral blood, obtained on day 0 of AZD1222 vaccination. All receptors derive from an adult in good health.

The rearrangement joins TRBV19 to TRBJ1-1; D gene uncertain. The germline V gene has CDR1 LNHDA and CDR2 SQIVND (reference sequence). The length of the CDR3 is 13 residues. Trimming left V 5 bases short and J 0 bases short, with 7 bases between. CDR3 bases: TGTGCCAGTAGTTCTTACTTGAACACTGAAGCTTTCTTT. Translating gives CASSSYLNTEAFF. Based on the CDR3 plus reference TRBV19 and TRBJ1-1, the full variable domain is DGGITQSPKYLFRKEGQNVTLSCEQNLNHDAMYWYRQDPGQGLRLIYYSQIVNDFQKGDIAEGYSVSREKKESFPLTVTSAQKNPTAFYLCASSSYLNTEAFFGQGTRLTVV.

This sequence joins TRBV29-1 and TRBJ1-2; no definite D call. This CDR3 has 11 residues. CDR1 is SQVTM, CDR2 ANQGSEA, per germline. V lost 4 bases and J lost 4, with 7 bases in between. This chain's CDR3 is CSVGESYGYTF. CDR3 nucleotides: TGCAGCGTTGGCGAGAGCTATGGCTACACCTTC.

This chain connects TRBV21-1 to TRBJ1-5; TRBD1, as called in the table, went unchecked against the DNA. TRBV21-1 is given as a pseudogene. The CDR3 contains 13 residues. The CDR3 region has the DNA TGTGCCAGCAGACAGGGAGAGGGTCAGCCCCAGCATTTT. It codes for CASRQGEGQPQHF.

The rearrangement joins TRBV7-9 to TRBJ2-1; possibly TRBD1 for D (6 bases). The CDR3 extends over 13 amino acids. V lost 5 bases and J 4 bases, leaving 9 bases between the germline ends. Germline loops: CDR1 SEHNR, CDR2 FQNEAQ (reference sequence). CDR3 in DNA: TGTGCCAGCAGCCGGGACAAATACAATGAGCAGTTCTTC. It is translated as CASSRDKYNEQFF.

The chain joins TRBV7-9 to TRBJ2-7; 7 positions match TRBD2. V shed 2 bases, J shed 4 bases, and the junction held 5 bases outside the gene matches. The CDR3 sequence is 14 residues long. Germline V gives CDR1 SEHNR, CDR2 FQNEAQ (reference sequence). For the CDR3, the DNA is TGTGCCAGCAGCTTAAGTCCTAGCGGATACGAGCAGTACTTC. Residues: CASSLSPSGYEQYF. The variable domain in full, completed from reference TRBV7-9 and TRBJ2-7, reads DTGVSQNPRHKITKRGQNVTFRCDPISEHNRLYWYRQTLGQGPEFLTYFQNEAQLEKSRLLSDRFSAERPKGSFSTLEIQRTEQGDSAMYLCASSLSPSGYEQYFGPGTRLTVT.

The V gene is TRBV2, the J gene TRBJ2-1; a weak D match, TRBD2 (5 bases). Trimming removed 7 bases from V and 4 bases from J, with 17 bases in between. The CDR3 extends over 15 amino acids. Germline V gene lookup returns CDR1 SNHLY and CDR2 FYNNEI. The DNA for the CDR3 is TGTGCCAGCACCCGGAACCTCGGAGGTTACAATGAGCAGTTCTTC. Encoded protein: CASTRNLGGYNEQFF.

J is TRBJ1-5 and V is TRBV6-5; D is possibly TRBD1 (6 bases). The germline V and J ends were trimmed by 5 bases and 8 bases, with 16 bases remaining between them. The CDR3 extends over 14 amino acids. Germline V gene data show CDR1 as MNHEY and CDR2 as SVGAGI. CDR3 DNA: TGTGCCAGCAGTCCCCGCGGGGGGGCTAAGCCCCAGCATTTT. It codes for CASSPRGGAKPQHF.

This chain links TRBV27 with TRBJ1-2; 8 bases align to TRBD1. This CDR3 comprises 13 residues. V shed 6 bases and J 5 bases; nucleotides not matched to a gene: 5. Looked up from germline, CDR1 is MNHEY and CDR2 is SMNVEV (reference sequence). CDR3 sequence reads: CASSGQGLYGYTF. CDR3 coding DNA: TGTGCCAGCAGCGGACAGGGACTTTATGGCTACACCTTC.

This clone was counted a single time. The chain joins TRBV6-6 to TRBJ1-5; 8 positions agree with TRBD1. The CDR3 has 15 residues. The ends lost 4 bases at V and 5 bases at J; junction bases unmatched: 7. Germline values: CDR1 MNHNY, CDR2 SVGAGI (reference sequence). This CDR3 reads CASSWIPGGDQPQHF. The CDR3 DNA follows: TGTGCCAGCAGTTGGATTCCAGGGGGCGATCAGCCCCAGCATTTT.

V and J are TRBV19 and TRBJ2-7; perhaps D is TRBD1 or TRBD2 (5 bases each). V was shortened by 6 bases and J by 9 bases, with 27 bases between the two germline ends. Germline values: CDR1 LNHDA, CDR2 SQIVND (reference sequence). CDR3 length: 16 amino acids. The CDR3 loop is CASRKVWDVLYDWQYF. Here the CDR3 DNA reads TGTGCCAGTAGAAAGGTCTGGGACGTACTCTACGATTGGCAGTACTTC.

The rearrangement links TRBV11-3 to TRBJ1-3; D gene ambiguous. This CDR3 comprises 17 residues. The V end lost 2 bases, the J end lost 2 bases, and 16 bases lay between the germline ends. Germline CDR1 is SGHNT and CDR2 is YENEEA. The CDR3 spells CASSLLPEARPGNTIYF. In DNA form, the CDR3 reads TGTGCCAGCAGCTTACTTCCAGAAGCTCGTCCTGGAAACACCATATATTTT.

The chain links TRBV6-5 to TRBJ1-2, with D maybe TRBD1 (6 bases). The CDR3 extends over 12 amino acids. V was cut by 10 bases and J by 2 bases, with 11 bases left in between. Germline V gene lookup returns CDR1 MNHEY and CDR2 SVGAGI. The CDR3 nucleotides are TGTGCCATCTCGACAGGAAACTATGGCTACACCTTC. This encodes CAISTGNYGYTF.

The gene calls are TRBV6-5 and TRBJ2-7; 9 bases are a match to TRBD1. This CDR3 contains 13 residues. V lost 4 bases to trimming and J lost 6 bases; unmatched junction nucleotides: 4. Germline-derived CDR1 and CDR2 are MNHEY and SVGAGI. The CDR3 spells CASSSRQGGEQYF. CDR3 coding DNA: TGTGCCAGCAGTTCAAGACAGGGGGGCGAGCAGTACTTC.

The gene calls are TRBV9 and TRBJ1-4; D perhaps matches TRBD1 (5 bases). This CDR3 has 13 amino acids. Trimming pared 4 bases from V and 6 bases from J, leaving 10 bases between. In germline, CDR1 is SGDLS, CDR2 YYNGEE. The CDR3 nucleotides read TGTGCCAGCAGCCGGGACGGTCATGAAAAACTGTTTTTT. It encodes CASSRDGHEKLFF.

V usage is TRBV5-4 and J usage is TRBJ2-7; a weak D match, TRBD1 (5 bases). CDR1 and CDR2 from the germline V gene are SGHNT and YYREEE (reference sequence). The CDR3 runs to 15 residues. Deletions cut 0 bases from V and 1 base from J, with 11 bases between. Here the CDR3 reads CASSLEGAISYEQYF. The CDR3 DNA reads as TGTGCCAGCAGCTTGGAAGGGGCAATATCCTACGAGCAGTACTTC.

The chain employs TRBV10-1 and TRBJ2-3; TRBD2 agrees at 7 bases. Germline CDR1 is WNHNN and CDR2 is SYGVQD (reference sequence). Trimming removed 4 bases from V and 8 bases from J; junction bases left unmatched: 3. The CDR3 is 12 residues long. CDR3 DNA: TGCGCCAGCAGTGGCCCTAGCGGTACGCAGTATTTT. Its protein is CASSGPSGTQYF.